The next 5 T cell receptor beta chains were all read from a single sample in a study. TCRdb ran MiXCR on the 5' RACE reads and lists one entry per CDR3 protein. Here the sample spans roughly 69,000 distinct CDR3 sequences, about 20% being singletons. Source material: memory CD4+ T cells sorted from a lymph node. Subset denoted: memory CD4+ T cells, CD4+CD45RO+CD25-. The origin of the receptors is a female donor with breast cancer.

This clonotype was picked up a small number of times. This chain links TRBV29-1 with TRBJ2-3, with a weak D call TRBD2 (6 bases). Trimming stripped 7 bases from V and 5 bases from J, with 16 bases between. The CDR3 runs to 13 residues. CDR1 is SQVTM and CDR2 is ANQGSEA in the germline V gene. This chain's CDR3 is CSGLYGRGDTQYF. CDR3 nucleotides: TGCAGCGGCCTTTACGGGAGAGGAGATACGCAGTATTTT.

This clonotype has a handful of counts. Written as DNA, the CDR3 is TGTGCCAGCAGCTTGGGGGGCTCAAGGGATCAGCCCCAGCATTTT. This translates into CASSLGGSRDQPQHF. V and J are TRBV7-2 and TRBJ1-5, with D maybe TRBD1 (6 bases). V lost 3 bases and J 5 bases, leaving 14 bases between the germline ends. The CDR3 has 15 amino acids. CDR1 and CDR2 from the germline V gene are SGHTA and FQGNSA.

There are a few counts of this clonotype. The chain uses TRBV5-4 and TRBJ1-2; perhaps TRBD1 as D (5 bases). This CDR3 spans 13 amino acids. Germline V gives CDR1 SGHNT, CDR2 YYREEE (reference sequence). The germline V and J ends were trimmed by 3 bases and 3 bases, with 9 bases remaining between them. This chain's CDR3 is CASSYTRDYGYTF. The CDR3 DNA sequence: TGTGCCAGCAGCTACACCAGGGACTATGGCTACACCTTC.

This clonotype was counted at least ten times. The rearrangement links TRBV7-6 to TRBJ2-2; D is ambiguous. This CDR3 is built from 13 residues. Germline V gives CDR1 SGHVS, CDR2 FNYEAQ. V shed 4 bases and J shed 1 base, with 4 bases lying between them. DNA for the CDR3: TGTGCCAGCAGCTCTAGGAACACCGGGGAGCTGTTTTTT. It specifies CASSSRNTGELFF. The full variable domain, rest sourced from reference TRBV7-6 and TRBJ2-2, is GAGVSQSPRYKVTKRGQDVALRCDPISGHVSLYWYRQALGQGPEFLTYFNYEAQQDKSGLPNDRFSAERPEGSISTLTIQRTEQRDSAMYRCASSSRNTGELFFGEGSRLTVL.

The genes are TRBV6-5 and TRBJ2-7; 7 bases are shared with TRBD1. Germline values: CDR1 MNHEY, CDR2 SVGAGI. Germline trimming cut 9 bases from V and 3 bases from J; bases unmatched to any gene: 17. The length of the CDR3 is 16 residues. The CDR3 nucleotides are TGTGCCAGTCCCTGTGACAGGGATCCCAACCTCTACGAGCAGTACTTC. Its protein is CASPCDRDPNLYEQYF.